This note documents a single TCR beta chain sequence. TCRdb's table, derived via immunoSEQ multiplex PCR, lists solely in-frame clones and lacks some. The sample includes approximately 45,000 clones, 80% to 95% seen only once; the top ten take roughly 0.67%. This specimen comes from a study of T cell changes during pregnancy in multiple sclerosis. This CDR3 spans 16 amino acids. With 2 bases clipped from V and 5 bases from J, the junction kept 7 bases outside the gene matches. Germline V CDR1 and CDR2: LNHNV, YYDKDF (reference sequence). The V and J genes are TRBV15 and TRBJ2-3; 10 bases match TRBD2. The starting material was CD4+ T cells from peripheral blood mononuclear cells, obtained in the first trimester of pregnancy. The receptor was derived from a female donor with multiple sclerosis, enrolled in a pregnancy study. CDR3 coding DNA: TGTGCCACCAGCAGACGGCTAGCGGGAGTAGTAGATACGCAGTATTTT. Its translation is CATSRRLAGVVDTQYF. The full variable domain, in which reference TRBV15 and TRBJ2-3 provide the parts outside the CDR3, is DAMVIQNPRYQVTQFGKPVTLSCSQTLNHNVMYWYQQKSSQAPKLLFHYYDKDFNNEADTPDNFQSRRPNTSFCFLDIRSPGLGDTAMYLCATSRRLAGVVDTQYFGPGTRLTVL.